Shown below are 11 T cell receptor beta chains from a single sample sequenced in a study of T cells in Graves' hyperthyroidism and ophthalmopathy. Amplified TCR beta CDR3 regions came from RNA transcripts. TCR CDR3 underwent first-round RT-PCR with the HTBI primer set. TCRdb itself ran the multiplex PCR reads through MiXCR, one entry per CDR3 protein. In the table there are some 320,000 distinct CDR3 sequences, approximately 14% of which are singletons. The sequenced sample consisted of blood. The receptors here all came from a woman aged 35 to 49 with Graves' ophthalmopathy.

There are many counts of this clonotype. J is TRBJ2-2 and V is TRBV6-1; D may be TRBD2 (6 bases). CDR1 is MNHNS and CDR2 is SASEGT in the germline V gene. CDR3 length equals 13 residues. V lost 3 bases, J lost 6 bases, and 8 bases lay in between. The CDR3 nucleotides are TGTGCCAGCAGTGACAGGGAGGCCGGGGAGCTGTTTTTT. It is translated as CASSDREAGELFF.

V and J are TRBV6-2 or TRBV6-3 and TRBJ1-2, with D perhaps matching TRBD1 (6 bases). This CDR3 spans 13 amino acids. V lost 5 bases and J lost 4, with 11 bases in between. Per germline, CDR1 MNHEY and CDR2 SVGEGT. Here the CDR3 reads CASSPDSIYGYTF. The CDR3 DNA is TGTGCCAGCAGTCCGGACAGTATCTATGGCTACACCTTC.

A few counts support this clonotype. The CDR3 DNA reads TGTGCCAGCAGCGTAAACTACGGGAATCACAATGAGCAGTTCTTC. As protein: CASSVNYGNHNEQFF. V gene TRBV7-6 combines with J gene TRBJ2-1; weak D call: TRBD2 (5 bases). The CDR3 extends over 15 amino acids. Trimming took 5 bases from V and 5 from J, leaving 16 bases between them. CDR1 and CDR2 from the germline V gene are SGHVS and FNYEAQ.

This clonotype has at least ten counts. The genes are TRBV29-1 and TRBJ1-2; TRBD1 is a possible D gene (5 bases). The ends were cut back, 5 bases at V and 4 bases at J, with 11 bases in the middle. CDR1 SQVTM and CDR2 ANQGSEA come from the germline V gene. This CDR3 is built from 12 residues. The CDR3 nucleotides are TGCAGCGTTCATGGGACGGGCTATGGCTACACCTTC. Protein product: CSVHGTGYGYTF.

There are a few counts of this clonotype. The J gene is TRBJ2-4, the V gene TRBV28; TRBD2 agrees at 9 bases. The trim removed 6 bases at V and 5 bases at J, leaving 11 bases unmatched. CDR1 and CDR2 from the germline V gene are MDHEN and SYDVKM. This CDR3 is built from 16 residues. CDR3 nucleotide sequence: TGTGCCAGCAGAGCAGCGGGAGGAGTCCTCGAAAACATTCAGTACTTC. Translated, it gives CASRAAGGVLENIQYF.

This clonotype was seen at least ten times. The rearrangement links TRBV2 to TRBJ1-4, with a tentative D call TRBD1 (6 bases). Germline CDR1 is SNHLY and CDR2 is FYNNEI. CDR3 size: 12 residues. The V and J ends lost 7 bases and 7 bases respectively, with 10 bases between them. CDR3: CASTRDIEKLFF. CDR3 DNA sequence: TGTGCCAGCACCAGGGACATTGAAAAACTGTTTTTT.

CDR3 sequence reads: CASSLDGQGGNQPQHF. The CDR3 coding sequence is TGCGCCAGCAGCTTGGATGGACAGGGAGGCAATCAGCCCCAGCATTTT. This chain links TRBV5-1 with TRBJ1-5, with 8 positions matching TRBD1. The CDR3 contains 16 residues. Germline V gene data show CDR1 as SGHRS and CDR2 as YFSETQ. Trimming took 0 bases from V and 2 from J; bases not matched to a gene: 4.

This chain connects TRBV30 to TRBJ1-1, with 8 bases aligning to TRBD1. This CDR3 contains 17 residues. CDR1 is GTSNPN and CDR2 is SVGIG in the germline V gene (reference sequence). The V and J ends lost 1 base and 4 bases, in that order; junction bases with no gene match: 14. The CDR3 region is CAWSESGGRGKSTEAFF. Written as DNA, the CDR3 is TGTGCCTGGAGTGAGTCAGGGGGCAGGGGAAAGAGCACTGAAGCTTTCTTT.

This clonotype was observed a handful of times. The chain's CDR3 is CSASTGAGRNEQFF. Written as DNA, the CDR3 is TGCAGTGCCAGTACAGGGGCGGGACGGAATGAGCAGTTCTTC. The V call is TRBV20-1, the J call TRBJ2-1, with a tentative D call TRBD1 (7 bases). Germline V lookup: CDR1 DFQATT, CDR2 SNEGSKA (reference sequence). This CDR3 contains 14 residues. Trimming pared 6 bases from V and 7 bases from J, leaving 19 bases between.

This clonotype appeared many times. CDR3 in DNA: TGTGCCAGCAGCCGCTCCGGGACAGGGTCCTACGAGCAGTACTTC. Translating it yields CASSRSGTGSYEQYF. This rearrangement joins TRBV6-1 to TRBJ2-7; TRBD1 matches 9 bases. Unmatched junction bases numbered 7, after V lost 6 bases and J lost 1 base. The CDR3 runs to 15 residues. Germline CDR1 is MNHNS and CDR2 is SASEGT.

This clonotype was recorded a few times. CDR3 amino acids: CASGPWTVPEAFF. CDR3 DNA sequence: TGTGCCAGCGGACCATGGACAGTACCTGAAGCTTTCTTT. The chain recombines TRBV7-9 with TRBJ1-1; TRBD1 is a possible D gene (6 bases). CDR1 is SEHNR, CDR2 FQNEAQ, per germline (reference sequence). The CDR3 runs to 13 residues. Trimming stripped 8 bases from V and 6 bases from J, with 16 bases between.